Only one count was recorded for the clone carrying this TCR beta chain. The sample is drawn from a study of T cell responses to AZD1222 COVID-19 vaccine. The protocol was immunoSEQ multiplex PCR, while the TCRdb copy is restricted to in-frame clones and leaves out a portion. Here the sample spans 200,000 to 300,000 clones, more than 80% being singletons. The J segment lost 5 bases and the V segment lost 7 bases, leaving 13 bases of the junction unmatched. The CDR3 is 15 residues long. In germline, CDR1 is SNHLY, CDR2 FYNNEI. The chain employs TRBV2 and TRBJ2-5; 7 nucleotides line up with TRBD1. The clonotype originates from an adult in good health. Sequenced here: peripheral blood, sampled on day 0 of AZD1222 vaccination. DNA for the CDR3: TGTGCCAGCACTCTCAGGGACAGTGGGTGGGAGACCCAGTACTTC. Translation: CASTLRDSGWETQYF.